The text below deals with one TCR beta chain. Antigen unknown. This specimen belongs to a study of T-cell reconstitution after alpha-beta-depleted transplantation in children. CDR1 is MNHEY, CDR2 SVGAGI, per germline. The CDR3 runs to 15 residues. Trimming removed 0 bases from V and 10 bases from J, with 13 bases in between. Study-wide points: Some patients' high day-60 TCRbeta diversity was attributed to recipient cells surviving conditioning. One year post-transplant, T-cell counts and diversity were largely derived from T cells produced anew. After transplant, at about two months, alpha-beta T cells were reportedly derived from several hundred expanded graft clones.

Unique molecular identifiers were used to barcode this TCRbeta library. Each CDR3 protein gets one entry after TCRdb re-called the PCR reads with MiXCR. The repertoire has hundreds of thousands of distinct CDR3 sequences, roughly a tenth of them found once; the top ten carry 7.5%. This TCR was recovered from a boy in the first two years of life with acute myeloid leukemia, due to receive a stem cell transplant. This rearrangement joins TRBV6-5 to TRBJ1-6; D call uncertain. The sample was PBMCs, taken before TCRalphabeta/CD19-depleted stem cell transplant. The CDR3 loop is CASSYSWGSASPLHF. The CDR3 DNA follows: TGTGCCAGCAGTTACTCGTGGGGTTCGGCCTCACCCCTCCACTTT.